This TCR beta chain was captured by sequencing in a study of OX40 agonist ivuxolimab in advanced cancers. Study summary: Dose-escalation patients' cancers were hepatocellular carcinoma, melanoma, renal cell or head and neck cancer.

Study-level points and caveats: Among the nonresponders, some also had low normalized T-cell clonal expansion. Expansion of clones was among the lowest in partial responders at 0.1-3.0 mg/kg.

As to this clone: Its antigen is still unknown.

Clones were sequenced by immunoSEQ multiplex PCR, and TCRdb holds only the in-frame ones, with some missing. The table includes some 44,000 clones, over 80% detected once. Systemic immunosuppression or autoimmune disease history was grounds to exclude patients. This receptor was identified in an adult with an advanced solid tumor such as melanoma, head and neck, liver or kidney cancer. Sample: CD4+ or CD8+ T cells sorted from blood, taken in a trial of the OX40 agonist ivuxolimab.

CDR3 bases: TGTGCCAGCAGCACACTAGCGGGGAACTACAATGAGCAGTTCTTC. Translated: CASSTLAGNYNEQFF. J is TRBJ2-1 and V is TRBV11-2; TRBD2 agrees at 10 bases. Unmatched junction bases numbered 4, after V lost 5 bases and J lost 3 bases. From germline, CDR1 is SGHAT and CDR2 FQNNGV. The CDR3 sequence is 15 residues long.